Listed below are T cell receptor beta chains from one sample, sequenced in a study of blood T cell repertoires in COVID-19. Sequencing was performed with immunoSEQ multiplex PCR; in TCRdb, only in-frame clones are kept and a portion is missing. The data show about 190,000 clones, approximately 80% seen once. The sample comprised peripheral blood. Source of these receptors: a human donor in a cohort sampled during active COVID-19. CDR3s include the opening cysteine and the closing phenylalanine or tryptophan. The D gene is left open where the match is weak. Clone size is given for some rows only: seen once, a few or many times, or a class if the clone is expanded.

clone_size	j_call	d_call	v_call	cdr3_nt	cdr3_aa
-	TRBJ1-6	TRBD1	TRBV10-3	TGTGCCATCAGCGAGGACAGGGGCTCTGGTTCACCCCTCCACTTT	CAISEDRGSGSPLHF
-	TRBJ1-1	-	TRBV3-1/TRBV3-2	TGTGCCAGCAGCCAAGAAGATCCCCGGGAAGCTTTCTTT	CASSQEDPREAFF
-	TRBJ1-2	-	TRBV2	TGTGCCAGCAGTGAACCTCGGGGTACCGGTGGCTACACCTTC	CASSEPRGTGGYTF
-	TRBJ1-1	-	TRBV6-5	TGTGCCAGCATCACCAAAGGGGGCACTGAAGCTTTCTTT	CASITKGGTEAFF
-	TRBJ1-1	-	TRBV7-9	TGTGCCAGCAGGGAAGGGACAATGAACACTGAAGCTTTCTTT	CASREGTMNTEAFF
-	TRBJ1-1	-	TRBV5-6	TGTGCCAGCACCGCCTGGGGGGGCACTGAAGCTTTCTTT	CASTAWGGTEAFF
-	TRBJ2-1	TRBD2	TRBV27	TGTGCCAGCACCTCCCGGCGGGAGGGCGATGAGCAGTTCTTC	CASTSRREGDEQFF
-	TRBJ1-4	-	TRBV11-2	TGTGCCAGCAGCTCTACGACAAGTAATGAAAAACTGTTTTTT	CASSSTTSNEKLFF
-	TRBJ1-2	-	TRBV5-5	TGTGCCAGCAGCTTGCTAAATGGCTACACCTTC	CASSLLNGYTF
-	TRBJ1-6	-	TRBV20-1	TGCAGTGCTAGTGCCCGGACAAACCATTCACCCCTCCACTTT	CSASARTNHSPLHF
-	TRBJ2-3	-	TRBV30	TGTGCCTGGAGAGAGGGAACGTCTGCAGATACGCAGTATTTT	CAWREGTSADTQYF
-	TRBJ2-7	-	TRBV6-6	TGTGCCAGCAGTTCCCCCAACATAAACACCTACGAGCAGTACTTC	CASSSPNINTYEQYF
-	TRBJ2-5	TRBD2	TRBV5-1	TGCGCCAGCAGCCCACGGACTAGCGGGCAAGAGACCCAGTACTTC	CASSPRTSGQETQYF
-	TRBJ1-6	-	TRBV6-5	TGTGCCAGCAGGCAACAGGGTAGCAATTCACCCCTCCACTTT	CASRQQGSNSPLHF
-	TRBJ1-1	-	TRBV5-1	TGCGCCAGCACAGGTCTGGGGAACACTGAAGCTTTCTTT	CASTGLGNTEAFF
once	TRBJ1-2	TRBD1	TRBV6-5	TGTGCCAGCAGAGACAGGGGACGGGGCTACACCTTC	CASRDRGRGYTF
-	TRBJ1-2	TRBD1	TRBV3-1/TRBV3-2	TGTGCCAGCAGCCACAAGACAGGGCCATCTTCAACCTTC	CASSHKTGPSSTF
-	TRBJ2-1	-	TRBV27	TGTGCCAGCAGTTACGGGGGAACGAATGAGCAGTTCTTC	CASSYGGTNEQFF
-	TRBJ2-7	TRBD2	TRBV3-1/TRBV3-2	TGTGCCAGCAGCCACCTAGCGGGAGAACACGAGCAGTACTTC	CASSHLAGEHEQYF
-	TRBJ2-1	TRBD2	TRBV28	TGTGCCAGCAGCCGGGACTATTCGGACAAGCAGTTCTTC	CASSRDYSDKQFF
-	TRBJ1-5	TRBD1	TRBV19	TGTGCCAGTAGTTCTGGGACAGGGGGCGCGAGCAATCAGCCCCAGCATTTT	CASSSGTGGASNQPQHF
-	TRBJ2-3	TRBD2	TRBV3-1/TRBV3-2	TGTGCCAGCACCCAAGTAGCGGGGACCACCCATACGCAGTATTTT	CASTQVAGTTHTQYF
-	TRBJ1-6	TRBD1	TRBV7-9	TGTGCCAGCAGCCCCCGGACAGGACTTAATTCACCCCTCCACTTT	CASSPRTGLNSPLHF
-	TRBJ2-6	-	TRBV19	TGTGCCAGTAGTATGAGGAGGTTCTCTGGGGCCAACGTCCTGACTTTC	CASSMRRFSGANVLTF
-	TRBJ2-3	TRBD2	TRBV29-1	TGCAGCGTAGACGCGGGGGGCACAGATACGCAGTATTTT	CSVDAGGTDTQYF
-	TRBJ2-1	-	TRBV5-4	TGTGCCAGCAGCTTTCCTGTTAATAACAATGAGCAGTTCTTC	CASSFPVNNNEQFF
-	TRBJ2-2	-	TRBV5-1	TGCGCCAGCAGCCCCCTGGCAGGGGTGAACACCGGGGAGCTGTTTTTT	CASSPLAGVNTGELFF
once	TRBJ1-1	-	TRBV19	TGTGCCAGTAGTATTCAGGTTGGGGGGTACACTGAAGCTTTCTTT	CASSIQVGGYTEAFF
-	TRBJ1-2	-	TRBV11-1	TGTGCCAGCAGCTTAGTTCTGCGCGATGGCTACACCTTC	CASSLVLRDGYTF
-	TRBJ1-6	-	TRBV7-6	TGTGCCAGCAGCTTAGTACCAAGGGCCGACAGCTCCTATAATTCACCCCTCCACTTT	CASSLVPRADSSYNSPLHF
-	TRBJ2-5	TRBD2	TRBV5-1	TGCGCCAGCAGCTTGGGAAGGGAGGGAGAGACCCAGTACTTC	CASSLGREGETQYF
-	TRBJ1-1	-	TRBV12-3/TRBV12-4	TGTGCCAGCAGCCTGGACATGCGAACTGAAGCTTTCTTT	CASSLDMRTEAFF
-	TRBJ1-5	-	TRBV15	TGTGCCACCAGCAGAGGGCAACAGGGTCATAGCAATCAGCCCCAGCATTTT	CATSRGQQGHSNQPQHF
-	TRBJ1-1	-	TRBV5-8	TGTGCCAGCAGCTTTGGTAGTCGGACTGAAGCTTTCTTT	CASSFGSRTEAFF
few	TRBJ1-4	-	TRBV29-1	TGCAGCGTCGGCTTTGGGGGGAGTAATGAAAAACTGTTTTTT	CSVGFGGSNEKLFF
-	TRBJ1-2	TRBD1	TRBV2	TGTGCCAGCAGTGAAGCGGACCCGAGGACAGGGGCTTTTGGCTACACCTTC	CASSEADPRTGAFGYTF
-	TRBJ2-7	-	TRBV1	TGCACCAGCAGCCAAAAGAGGCAAGCGGGGGCCTACGAGCAGTACTTC	CTSSQKRQAGAYEQYF
-	TRBJ2-2	-	TRBV19	TGTGCCAGTAGTATGGAAACGCATCGTCCGGGAAACACCGGGGAGCTGTTTTTT	CASSMETHRPGNTGELFF
-	TRBJ1-2	-	TRBV2	TGTGCCAGTGGGGGGGAAGGCTATGGCTACACCTTC	CASGGEGYGYTF
-	TRBJ2-1	TRBD1	TRBV24-1	TGTGCCACCAGTGAGTCCGGGACAGGGGACTACAATGAGCAGTTCTTC	CATSESGTGDYNEQFF
-	TRBJ1-1	TRBD1	TRBV5-1	TGCGCCAGCAGCCCCGGAAGGCAGGGGGACACTGAAGCTTTCTTT	CASSPGRQGDTEAFF
-	TRBJ1-1	TRBD1	TRBV12-3/TRBV12-4	TGTGCCAGCGGTGGGACAGGAGGGTCTGAAGCTTTCTTT	CASGGTGGSEAFF
-	TRBJ1-1	-	TRBV7-3	TGTGCCAGCAGCTTAAAGGCGGGCACTGAAGCTTTCTTT	CASSLKAGTEAFF
few	TRBJ1-5	TRBD1	TRBV24-1	TGTGCCACCAGCCAGACAGGGGGCAACCAGCCCCAGCATTTT	CATSQTGGNQPQHF
-	TRBJ2-1	TRBD2	TRBV10-3	TGTGCCATTTATAGCGGGAGAGAAAAAAATGAGCAGTTCTTC	CAIYSGREKNEQFF
-	TRBJ2-1	-	TRBV18	TGTGCCAGCTCACCACCTGACGGGGAGTGGGAGTACAATGAGCAGTTCTTC	CASSPPDGEWEYNEQFF
once	TRBJ1-1	-	TRBV7-9	TGTGCCAGCAGTAGGCCGGGAGAGGGAGCTTTCTTT	CASSRPGEGAFF
-	TRBJ2-7	TRBD1	TRBV7-2	TGTGCCAGCAGCTTGGGACAGGGCGTCTTTGGGCAGTACTTC	CASSLGQGVFGQYF
-	TRBJ1-4	-	TRBV28	TGTGCCAGCACCCAGAATGAAAAACTGTTTTTT	CASTQNEKLFF
-	TRBJ2-5	TRBD2	TRBV2	TGTGCCAGCTCTAGCGGGACTGGAGAGACCCAGTACTTC	CASSSGTGETQYF
-	TRBJ1-4	-	TRBV5-1	TGCGCCAGCAGCTTGGGGGGGCGGACTAATGAAAAACTGTTTTTT	CASSLGGRTNEKLFF
-	TRBJ2-1	-	TRBV5-1	TGCGCCAGCAGGGTTGGTGGAGGCGATGAGCAGTTCTTC	CASRVGGGDEQFF
-	TRBJ1-1	TRBD1	TRBV18	TGTGCCAGCTCACTAGCCGGGACAGGGGCAACTGAAGCTTTCTTT	CASSLAGTGATEAFF